These 9 T cell receptor beta chains originate from one sample sequenced in a study of PD-L1 blockade in urothelial cancer. Repertoires were generated with immunoSEQ multiplex PCR, while TCRdb's copy carries only in-frame clones and drops some. The sample contains about 90,000 clones, roughly 80% of which appear only once. Time point in this sample: peripheral blood 6 weeks after treatment start. The source was PBMCs, collected around atezolizumab (anti-PD-L1) treatment. The source is a man between 65 and 85 years old with urothelial cancer.

The chain joins TRBV28 to TRBJ1-2, with TRBD1 identical over 7 bases. Germline V CDR1 and CDR2: MDHEN, SYDVKM. V lost 7 bases and J lost 3; bases outside the gene matches: 11. The CDR3 totals 15 residues. CDR3 sequence reads: CASTPGGQTYYGYTF. The CDR3 region has the DNA TGTGCCAGCACCCCTGGGGGACAGACTTACTATGGCTACACCTTC.

The chain links TRBV27 to TRBJ1-1; D is undetermined. The CDR3 is 14 residues long. Trimming removed 3 bases at V and 1 base at J, with 9 bases between. Germline loops: CDR1 MNHEY, CDR2 SMNVEV (reference sequence). The CDR3 here is CASSFSPSNTEAFF. The CDR3 region has the DNA TGTGCCAGCAGTTTTTCTCCTTCGAACACTGAAGCTTTCTTT.

The chain is built from TRBV7-2 and TRBJ2-7, with TRBD2 identical over 8 bases. After removal of 0 bases from V and 0 bases from J, the junction contained 4 bases not matched to a gene. This CDR3 is 16 amino acids long. Germline V gene lookup returns CDR1 SGHTA and CDR2 FQGNSA. CDR3 sequence: CASSLASGGPSYEQYF. DNA for the CDR3: TGTGCCAGCAGCTTAGCGAGCGGGGGACCCTCCTACGAGCAGTACTTC.

The chain uses TRBV7-9 and TRBJ2-3; 7 bases are shared with TRBD1. The germline gives CDR1 SEHNR, CDR2 FQNEAQ (reference sequence). The CDR3 is made up of 14 amino acids. V lost 5 bases, J lost 2 bases, and 4 bases stayed unmatched. CDR3 residues: CASSLGGHTDTQYF. For the CDR3, the DNA is TGTGCCAGCAGCCTAGGGGGCCACACAGATACGCAGTATTTT.

The gene calls are TRBV29-1 and TRBJ2-4; possible D gene TRBD1, 6 bases. The germline gives CDR1 SQVTM, CDR2 ANQGSEA. This CDR3 comprises 14 residues. The V gene lost 6 bases and the J gene lost 1 base, with 13 bases spanning the gap. In DNA form, the CDR3 reads TGCAGCGTAAGCTCAGGGGAGGCCAAAAACATTCAGTACTTC. Its translation is CSVSSGEAKNIQYF.

This clone was picked up one time. The V and J genes are TRBV5-1 and TRBJ2-3; tentative D call: TRBD2 (5 bases). In germline, CDR1 is SGHRS, CDR2 YFSETQ. The ends were cut back, 2 bases at V and 3 bases at J, with 10 bases in the middle. This CDR3 is 14 amino acids long. CDR3 amino acids: CASSLTSQTDTQYF. The CDR3 DNA reads TGCGCCAGCAGCTTAACTAGTCAAACAGATACGCAGTATTTT.

The V gene is TRBV30, the J gene TRBJ2-5, with D tentatively TRBD2 (6 bases). Germline V lookup: CDR1 GTSNPN, CDR2 SVGIG (reference sequence). V lost 2 bases and J 7 bases, leaving 20 bases between the germline ends. The CDR3 loop spans 15 amino acids. In nucleotides, the CDR3 is TGTGCCTGGAGTACCCTCGGGCGGGGTCCGGGGACCCAGTACTTC. Its translation: CAWSTLGRGPGTQYF.

The chain uses TRBV5-6 and TRBJ2-1; TRBD1 matches 8 bases. The V gene's germline CDR1 is SGHDT and CDR2 YYEEEE. V shed 4 bases and J 4 bases; nucleotides not matched to a gene: 10. The CDR3 runs to 16 residues. In nucleotides, the CDR3 is TGTGCCAGCAGCACCAGGACAGGGCTTAGGTACAATGAGCAGTTCTTC. Protein: CASSTRTGLRYNEQFF.

V and J are TRBV19 and TRBJ2-7; a weak D match, TRBD1 (5 bases). The CDR3 covers 13 residues. Trimming left V 3 bases short and J 5 bases short, with 11 bases between. CDR1 is LNHDA, CDR2 SQIVND, per germline (reference sequence). The CDR3 DNA is TGTGCCAGTAGTATCAACAGGTTGGACGAGCAGTACTTC. Its translation: CASSINRLDEQYF.